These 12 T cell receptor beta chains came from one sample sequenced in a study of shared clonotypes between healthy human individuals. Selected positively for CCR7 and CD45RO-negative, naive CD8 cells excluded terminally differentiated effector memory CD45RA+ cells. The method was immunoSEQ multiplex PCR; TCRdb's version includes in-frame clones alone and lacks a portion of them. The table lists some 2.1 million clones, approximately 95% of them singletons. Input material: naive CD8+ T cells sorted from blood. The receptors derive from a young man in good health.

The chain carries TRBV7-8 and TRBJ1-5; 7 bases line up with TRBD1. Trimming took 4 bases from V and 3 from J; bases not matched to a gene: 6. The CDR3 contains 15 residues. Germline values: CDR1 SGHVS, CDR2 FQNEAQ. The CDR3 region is CASSYLQGVNQPQHF. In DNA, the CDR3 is TGTGCCAGCAGCTATCTTCAGGGGGTCAATCAGCCCCAGCATTTT.

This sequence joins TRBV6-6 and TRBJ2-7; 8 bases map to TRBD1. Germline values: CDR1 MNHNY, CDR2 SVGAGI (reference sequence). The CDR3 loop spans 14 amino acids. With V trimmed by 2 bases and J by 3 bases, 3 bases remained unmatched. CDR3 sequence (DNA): TGTGCCAGCAGTTACACGGACAGGGACTACGAGCAGTACTTC. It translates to CASSYTDRDYEQYF.

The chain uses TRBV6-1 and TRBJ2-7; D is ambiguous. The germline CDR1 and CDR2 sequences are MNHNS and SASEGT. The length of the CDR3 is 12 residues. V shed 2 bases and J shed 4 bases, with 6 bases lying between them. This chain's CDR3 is CASSELEYEQYF. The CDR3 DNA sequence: TGTGCCAGCAGTGAACTGGAATACGAGCAGTACTTC.

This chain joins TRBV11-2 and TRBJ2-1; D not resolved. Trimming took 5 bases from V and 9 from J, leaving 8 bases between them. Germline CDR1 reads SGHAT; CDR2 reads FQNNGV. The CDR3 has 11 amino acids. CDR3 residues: CASSGGSEQFF. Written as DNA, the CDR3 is TGTGCCAGCAGCGGTGGAAGTGAGCAGTTCTTC.

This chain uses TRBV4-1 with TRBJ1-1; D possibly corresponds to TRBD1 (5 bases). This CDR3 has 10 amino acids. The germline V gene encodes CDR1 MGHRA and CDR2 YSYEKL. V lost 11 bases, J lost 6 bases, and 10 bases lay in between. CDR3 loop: CASGTPEAFF. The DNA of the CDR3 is TGCGCCTCCGGGACCCCTGAAGCTTTCTTT.

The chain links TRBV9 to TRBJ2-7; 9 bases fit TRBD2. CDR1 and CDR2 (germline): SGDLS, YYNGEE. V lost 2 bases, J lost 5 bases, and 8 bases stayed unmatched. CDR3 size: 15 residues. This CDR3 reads CASSVSGGIADEQYF. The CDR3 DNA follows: TGTGCCAGCAGCGTGAGCGGGGGGATTGCCGACGAGCAGTACTTC.

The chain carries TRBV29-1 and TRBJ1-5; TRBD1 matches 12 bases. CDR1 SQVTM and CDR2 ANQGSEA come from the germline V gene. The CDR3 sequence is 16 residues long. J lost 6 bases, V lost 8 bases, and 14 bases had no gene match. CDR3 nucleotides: TGCAGCTCACGCCACGGGACAGGGGGCTCTTTTCAGCCCCAGCATTTT. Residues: CSSRHGTGGSFQPQHF. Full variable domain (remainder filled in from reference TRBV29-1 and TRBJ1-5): SAVISQKPSRDICQRGTSLTIQCQVDSQVTMMFWYRQQPGQSLTLIATANQGSEATYESGFVIDKFPISRPNLTFSTLTVSNMSPEDSSIYLCSSRHGTGGSFQPQHFGDGTRLSIL.

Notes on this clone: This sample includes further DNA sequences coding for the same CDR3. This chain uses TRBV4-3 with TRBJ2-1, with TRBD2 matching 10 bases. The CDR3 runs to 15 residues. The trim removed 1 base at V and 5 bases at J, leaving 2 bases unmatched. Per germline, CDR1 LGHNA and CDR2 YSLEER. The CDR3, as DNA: TGCGCCAGCAGCCAAGGGCTAGCGGGGGACAATGAGCAGTTCTTC. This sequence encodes CASSQGLAGDNEQFF.

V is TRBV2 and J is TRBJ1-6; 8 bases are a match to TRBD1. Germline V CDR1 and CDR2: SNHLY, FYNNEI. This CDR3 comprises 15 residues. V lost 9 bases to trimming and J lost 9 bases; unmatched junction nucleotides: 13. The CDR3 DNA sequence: TGTGCCAGTACACTTGGACAGGGACAAGGTTCACCCCTCCACTTT. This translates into CASTLGQGQGSPLHF.

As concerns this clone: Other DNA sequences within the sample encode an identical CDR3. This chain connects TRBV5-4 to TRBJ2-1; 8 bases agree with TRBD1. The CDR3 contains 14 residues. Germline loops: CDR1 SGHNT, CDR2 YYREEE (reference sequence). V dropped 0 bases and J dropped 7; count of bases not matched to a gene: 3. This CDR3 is CASSLGTGINEQFF. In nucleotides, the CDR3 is TGTGCCAGCAGCTTGGGGACAGGGATAAATGAGCAGTTCTTC.

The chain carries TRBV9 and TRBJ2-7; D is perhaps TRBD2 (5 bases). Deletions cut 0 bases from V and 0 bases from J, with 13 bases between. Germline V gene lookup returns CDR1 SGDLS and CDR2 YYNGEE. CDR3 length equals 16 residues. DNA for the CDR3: TGTGCCAGCAGCGTAGGCCCAGCGGCGAACTCCTACGAGCAGTACTTC. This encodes CASSVGPAANSYEQYF.

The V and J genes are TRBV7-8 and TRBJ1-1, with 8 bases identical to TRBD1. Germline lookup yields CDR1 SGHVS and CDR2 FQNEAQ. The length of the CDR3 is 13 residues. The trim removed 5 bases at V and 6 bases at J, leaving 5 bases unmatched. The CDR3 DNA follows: TGTGCCAGCAGCCTACGGACAGGGCCTGAAGCTTTCTTT. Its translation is CASSLRTGPEAFF.